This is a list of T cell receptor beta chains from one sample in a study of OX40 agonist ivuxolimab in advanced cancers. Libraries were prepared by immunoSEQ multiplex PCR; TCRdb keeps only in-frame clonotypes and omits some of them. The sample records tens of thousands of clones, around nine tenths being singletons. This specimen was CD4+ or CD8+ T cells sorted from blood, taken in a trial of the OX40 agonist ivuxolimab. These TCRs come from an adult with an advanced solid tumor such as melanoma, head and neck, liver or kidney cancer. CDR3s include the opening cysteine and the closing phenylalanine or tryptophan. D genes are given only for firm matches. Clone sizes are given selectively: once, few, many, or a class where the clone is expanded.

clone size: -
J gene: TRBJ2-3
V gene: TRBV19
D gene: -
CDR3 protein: CASSALNRAEADTQYF
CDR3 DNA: TGTGCCAGTAGTGCACTCAACAGGGCGGAGGCAGATACGCAGTATTTT

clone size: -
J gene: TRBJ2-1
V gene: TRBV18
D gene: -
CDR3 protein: CASSRAGSYNEQFF
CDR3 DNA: TGTGCCAGCTCGCGTGCGGGCTCCTACAATGAGCAGTTCTTC

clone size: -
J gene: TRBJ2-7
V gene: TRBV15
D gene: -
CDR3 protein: CATSRDKAVREQYF
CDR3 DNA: TGTGCCACCAGCAGAGATAAAGCGGTTCGCGAGCAGTACTTC

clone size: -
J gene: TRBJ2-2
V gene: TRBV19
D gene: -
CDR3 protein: CASSTGGPGTGAGELFF
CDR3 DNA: TGTGCCAGTAGTACCGGAGGGCCGGGGACCGGGGCCGGGGAGCTGTTTTTT

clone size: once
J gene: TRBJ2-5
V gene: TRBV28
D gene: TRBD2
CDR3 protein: CASSQGLAGGKTQYF
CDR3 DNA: TGTGCCAGCAGTCAAGGACTAGCGGGAGGAAAGACCCAGTACTTC

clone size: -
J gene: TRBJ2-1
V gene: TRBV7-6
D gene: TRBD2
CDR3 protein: CASSITSGREQFF
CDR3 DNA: TGTGCCAGCAGCATTACTAGCGGCAGGGAGCAGTTCTTC

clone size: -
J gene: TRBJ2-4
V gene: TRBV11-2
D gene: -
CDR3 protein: CASSRGAKNIQYF
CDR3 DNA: TGTGCCAGCAGCAGGGGAGCCAAAAACATTCAGTACTTC

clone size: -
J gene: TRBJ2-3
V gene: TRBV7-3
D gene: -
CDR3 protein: CASSLGMSTDTQYF
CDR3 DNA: TGTGCCAGCAGCTTAGGGATGAGCACAGATACGCAGTATTTT

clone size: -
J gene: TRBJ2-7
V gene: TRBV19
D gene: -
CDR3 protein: CASSPQVTYEQYF
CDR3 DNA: TGTGCCAGTAGCCCACAGGTTACCTACGAGCAGTACTTC

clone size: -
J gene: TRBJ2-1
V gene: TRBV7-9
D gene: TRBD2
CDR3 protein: CASSLGSTSRRIEQFF
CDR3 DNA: TGTGCCAGCAGCTTAGGCTCGACTAGCAGGAGGATTGAGCAGTTCTTC

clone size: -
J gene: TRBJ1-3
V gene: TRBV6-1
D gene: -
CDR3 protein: CASSVNPEGNTIYF
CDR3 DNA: TGTGCCAGCAGTGTGAACCCGGAGGGAAACACCATATATTTT

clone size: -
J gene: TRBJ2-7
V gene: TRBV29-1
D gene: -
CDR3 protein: CSVGQEGTYEQYF
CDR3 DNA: TGCAGCGTTGGACAGGAGGGCACCTACGAGCAGTACTTC

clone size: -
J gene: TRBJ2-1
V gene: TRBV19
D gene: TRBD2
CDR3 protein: CASSLGAGSSSYNEQFF
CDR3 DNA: TGTGCCAGTAGCCTGGGAGCGGGGTCGAGCTCCTACAATGAGCAGTTCTTC

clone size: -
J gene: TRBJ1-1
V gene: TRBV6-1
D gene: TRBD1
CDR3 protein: CASSKEQGWPEAFF
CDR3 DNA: TGTGCCAGCAGCAAGGAACAGGGGTGGCCTGAAGCTTTCTTT

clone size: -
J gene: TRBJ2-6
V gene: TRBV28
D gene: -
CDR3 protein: CASSPPTASSGANVLTF
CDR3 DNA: TGTGCCAGCAGTCCCCCGACAGCGAGCTCTGGGGCCAACGTCCTGACTTTC

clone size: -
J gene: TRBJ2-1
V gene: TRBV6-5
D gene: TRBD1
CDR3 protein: CASRKQGANEQFF
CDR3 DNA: TGTGCCAGCAGGAAACAGGGGGCCAATGAGCAGTTCTTC

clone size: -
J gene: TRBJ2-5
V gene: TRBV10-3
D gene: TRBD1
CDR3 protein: CAISRDRASETQYF
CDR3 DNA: TGTGCCATCAGTCGGGACAGGGCATCGGAGACCCAGTACTTC

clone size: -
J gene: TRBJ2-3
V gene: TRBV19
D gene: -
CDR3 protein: CASSSELRGTQYF
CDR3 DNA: TGTGCCAGTAGTAGCGAATTGCGAGGTACGCAGTATTTT

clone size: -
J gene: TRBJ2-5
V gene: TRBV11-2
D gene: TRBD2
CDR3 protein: CASSLGAGGWETQYF
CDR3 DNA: TGTGCCAGCAGCTTAGGCGCGGGAGGATGGGAGACCCAGTACTTC

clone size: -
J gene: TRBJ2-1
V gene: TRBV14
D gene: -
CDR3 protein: CASSQEPANNEQFF
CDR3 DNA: TGTGCCAGCAGCCAAGAACCCGCCAACAATGAGCAGTTCTTC

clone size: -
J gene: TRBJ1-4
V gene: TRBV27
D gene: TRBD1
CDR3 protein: CASRPLTGADNEKLFF
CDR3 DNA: TGTGCCAGCAGACCCTTGACAGGGGCGGATAATGAAAAACTGTTTTTT

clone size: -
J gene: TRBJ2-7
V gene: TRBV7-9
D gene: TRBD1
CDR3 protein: CATTPTGSISEQYF
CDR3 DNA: TGTGCCACCACCCCGACAGGGAGTATTTCCGAGCAGTACTTC

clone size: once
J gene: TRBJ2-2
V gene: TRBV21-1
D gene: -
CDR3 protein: CASSTQTGAANTGELFF
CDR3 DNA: TGTGCCAGCAGCACCCAGACAGGGGCCGCGAACACCGGGGAGCTGTTTTTT

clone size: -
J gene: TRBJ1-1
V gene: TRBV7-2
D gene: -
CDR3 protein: CASSLWAVNTEAFF
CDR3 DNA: TGTGCCAGCAGCTTATGGGCCGTGAACACTGAAGCTTTCTTT

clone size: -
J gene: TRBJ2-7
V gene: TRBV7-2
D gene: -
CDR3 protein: CASSSSVAHSYEQYF
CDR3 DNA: TGTGCCAGCAGCTCCTCTGTAGCGCACTCCTACGAGCAGTACTTC

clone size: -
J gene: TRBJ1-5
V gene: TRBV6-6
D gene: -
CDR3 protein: CASSAVGASNQPQHF
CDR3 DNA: TGTGCCAGCAGCGCGGTGGGAGCTAGCAATCAGCCCCAGCATTTT

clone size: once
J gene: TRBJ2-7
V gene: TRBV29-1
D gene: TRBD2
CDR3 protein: CSVGAGGSTYEQYF
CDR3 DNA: TGCAGCGTTGGAGCGGGAGGGTCTACCTACGAGCAGTACTTC